Here is one TCR beta chain with its context. The CDR3 covers 16 residues. Germline CDR1 is SGDLS and CDR2 is YYNGEE. Trimming took off 4 bases at V and 4 bases at J, with 20 bases between the two ends. TCRdb ran MiXCR on the 5' RACE reads and lists one entry per CDR3 protein. The data contain 460,000 or so distinct CDR3 sequences, 11% to 15% of them seen just once; the ten biggest clones take up roughly 0.56%. The source of the sample is a study of identical twins. The same data also contributed to another study, on yellow fever vaccine responses in identical twins.

Sequencing was done on a sample of CD4+ T cells sorted from blood. The clonotype originates from a woman under 30 in good health. The rearrangement links TRBV9 to TRBJ1-1; the D gene is possibly TRBD1 (5 bases). CDR3 in DNA: TGTGCCAGCAGCCAGACCCGGGCCGCCGGGGGCACTGAAGCTTTCTTT. It specifies CASSQTRAAGGTEAFF.